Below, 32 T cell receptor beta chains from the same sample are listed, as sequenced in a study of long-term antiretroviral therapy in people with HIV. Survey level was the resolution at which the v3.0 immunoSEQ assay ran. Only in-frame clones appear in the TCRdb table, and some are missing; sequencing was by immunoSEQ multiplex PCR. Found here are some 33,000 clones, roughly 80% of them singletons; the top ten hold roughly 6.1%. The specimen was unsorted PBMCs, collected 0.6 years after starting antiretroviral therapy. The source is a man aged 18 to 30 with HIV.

Here the CDR3 reads CASSTQAGLLTDTQYF. CDR3 DNA: TGTGCCAGTAGTACCCAAGCGGGGTTACTCACAGATACGCAGTATTTT. This chain connects TRBV19 to TRBJ2-3; 7 nucleotides agree with TRBD2. The J segment lost 2 bases and the V segment lost 4 bases, leaving 9 bases of the junction unmatched. Germline V gives CDR1 LNHDA, CDR2 SQIVND (reference sequence). The CDR3 is 16 amino acids.

This chain's CDR3 is CASSSYGDTQYF. DNA for the CDR3: TGTGCCAGCAGCTCATACGGAGATACGCAGTATTTT. The chain carries TRBV7-2 and TRBJ2-3, with D unresolved. The germline V gene has CDR1 SGHTA and CDR2 FQGNSA. V was pared by 4 bases and J by 5 bases, with 7 bases between. The CDR3 has 12 amino acids. The entire variable domain, with the rest obtained from reference TRBV7-2 and TRBJ2-3, is as follows: GAGVSQSPSNKVTEKGKDVELRCDPISGHTALYWYRQSLGQGLEFLIYFQGNSAPDKSGLPSDRFSAERTGGSVSTLTIQRTQQEDSAVYLCASSSYGDTQYFGPGTRLTVL.

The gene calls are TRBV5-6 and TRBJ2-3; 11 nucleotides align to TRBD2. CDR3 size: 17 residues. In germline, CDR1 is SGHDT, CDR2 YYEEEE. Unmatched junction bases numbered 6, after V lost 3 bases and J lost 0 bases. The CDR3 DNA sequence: TGTGCCAGCAGCTCCGGGATAGCGGGAGGGAGCACAGATACGCAGTATTTT. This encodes CASSSGIAGGSTDTQYF.

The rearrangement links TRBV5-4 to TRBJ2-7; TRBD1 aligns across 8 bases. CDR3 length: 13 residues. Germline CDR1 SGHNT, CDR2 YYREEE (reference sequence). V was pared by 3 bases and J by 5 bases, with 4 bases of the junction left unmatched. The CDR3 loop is CASSSQGEHEQYF. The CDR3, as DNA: TGTGCCAGCAGCTCACAGGGGGAACACGAGCAGTACTTC.

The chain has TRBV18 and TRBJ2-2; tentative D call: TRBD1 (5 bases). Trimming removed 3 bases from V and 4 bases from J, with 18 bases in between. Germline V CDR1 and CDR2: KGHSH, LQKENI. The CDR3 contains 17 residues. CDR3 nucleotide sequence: TGTGCCAGCTCACCGGTCAGGGCCTCTGTGAGCACCGGGGAGCTGTTTTTT. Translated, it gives CASSPVRASVSTGELFF.

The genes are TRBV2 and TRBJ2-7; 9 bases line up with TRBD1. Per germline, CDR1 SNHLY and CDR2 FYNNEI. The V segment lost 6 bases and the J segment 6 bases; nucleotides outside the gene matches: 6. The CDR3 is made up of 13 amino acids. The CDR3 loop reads CASRGTGMGEQYF. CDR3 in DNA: TGTGCCAGCAGGGGGACAGGGATGGGCGAGCAGTACTTC.

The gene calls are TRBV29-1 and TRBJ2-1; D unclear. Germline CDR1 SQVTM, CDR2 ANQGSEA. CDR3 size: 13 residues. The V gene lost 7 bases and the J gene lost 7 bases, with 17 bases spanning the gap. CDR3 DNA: TGCAGCGCCAGAGGTTTGAGTCTTAATGAGCAGTTCTTC. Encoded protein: CSARGLSLNEQFF.

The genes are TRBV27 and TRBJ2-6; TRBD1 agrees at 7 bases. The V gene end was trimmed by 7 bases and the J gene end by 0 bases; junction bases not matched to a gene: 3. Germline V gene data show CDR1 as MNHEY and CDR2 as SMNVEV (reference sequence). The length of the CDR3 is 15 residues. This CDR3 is CASTTGVSGANVLTF. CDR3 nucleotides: TGTGCCAGCACCACAGGGGTCTCTGGGGCCAACGTCCTGACTTTC.

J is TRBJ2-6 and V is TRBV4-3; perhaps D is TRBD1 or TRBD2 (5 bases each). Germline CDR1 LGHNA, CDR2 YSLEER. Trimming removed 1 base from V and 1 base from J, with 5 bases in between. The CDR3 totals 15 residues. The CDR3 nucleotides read TGCGCCAGCAGCCAAGGGGGGTCTGGGGCCAACGTCCTGACTTTC. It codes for CASSQGGSGANVLTF.

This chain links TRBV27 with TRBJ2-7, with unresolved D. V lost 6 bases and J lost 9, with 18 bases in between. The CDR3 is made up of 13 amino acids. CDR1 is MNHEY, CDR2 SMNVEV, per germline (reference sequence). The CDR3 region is CASRLDMVGLQYF. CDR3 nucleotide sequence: TGTGCCAGCAGACTGGATATGGTGGGCTTGCAGTACTTC.

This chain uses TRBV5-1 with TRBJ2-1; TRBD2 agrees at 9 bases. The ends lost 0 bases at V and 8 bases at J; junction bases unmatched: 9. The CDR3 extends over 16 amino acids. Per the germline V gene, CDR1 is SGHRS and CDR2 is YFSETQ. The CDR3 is CASSLEGSGSSDEQFF. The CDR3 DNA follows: TGCGCCAGCAGCTTGGAAGGTAGCGGGAGCTCAGATGAGCAGTTCTTC.

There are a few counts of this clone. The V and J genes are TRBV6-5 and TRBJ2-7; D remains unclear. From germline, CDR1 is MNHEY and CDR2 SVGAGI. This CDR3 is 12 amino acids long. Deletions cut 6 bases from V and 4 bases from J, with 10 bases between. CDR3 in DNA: TGTGCCAGCAGCGCGTCGCCGTACGAGCAGTACTTC. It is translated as CASSASPYEQYF.

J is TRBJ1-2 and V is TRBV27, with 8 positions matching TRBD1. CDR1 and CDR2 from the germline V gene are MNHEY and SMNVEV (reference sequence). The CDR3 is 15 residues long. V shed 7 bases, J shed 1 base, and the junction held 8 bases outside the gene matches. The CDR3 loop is CASKNPGQVNYGYTF. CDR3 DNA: TGTGCCAGCAAAAATCCGGGACAGGTTAACTATGGCTACACCTTC.

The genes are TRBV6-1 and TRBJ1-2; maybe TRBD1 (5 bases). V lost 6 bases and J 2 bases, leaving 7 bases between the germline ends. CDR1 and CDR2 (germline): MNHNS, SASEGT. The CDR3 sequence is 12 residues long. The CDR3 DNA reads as TGTGCCAGCAGCAGGACAAACTATGGCTACACCTTC. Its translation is CASSRTNYGYTF.

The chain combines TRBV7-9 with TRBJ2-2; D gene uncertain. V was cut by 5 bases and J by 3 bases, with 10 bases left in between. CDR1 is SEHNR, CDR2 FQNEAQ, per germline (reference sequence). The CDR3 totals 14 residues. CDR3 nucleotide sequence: TGTGCCAGCAGCCCACCATGGGACACCGGGGAGCTGTTTTTT. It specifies CASSPPWDTGELFF.

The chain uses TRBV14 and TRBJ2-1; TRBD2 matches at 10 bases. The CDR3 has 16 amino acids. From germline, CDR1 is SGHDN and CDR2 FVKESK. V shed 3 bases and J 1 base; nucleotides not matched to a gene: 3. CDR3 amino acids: CASSHLAGGSYNEQFF. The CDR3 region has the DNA TGTGCCAGCAGCCACTTAGCGGGGGGATCCTACAATGAGCAGTTCTTC.

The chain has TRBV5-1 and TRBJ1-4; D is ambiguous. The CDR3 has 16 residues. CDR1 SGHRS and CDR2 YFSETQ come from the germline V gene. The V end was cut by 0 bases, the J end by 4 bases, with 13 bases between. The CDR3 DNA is TGCGCCAGCAGCTTGGGGGCCGGAGGAGGTAATGAAAAACTGTTTTTT. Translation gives CASSLGAGGGNEKLFF.

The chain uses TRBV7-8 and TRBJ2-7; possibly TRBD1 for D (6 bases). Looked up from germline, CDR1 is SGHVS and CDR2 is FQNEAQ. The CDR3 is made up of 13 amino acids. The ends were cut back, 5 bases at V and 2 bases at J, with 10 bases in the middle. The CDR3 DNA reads TGTGCCAGCAGCCTGGACAGAACCTACGAGCAGTACTTC. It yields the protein CASSLDRTYEQYF.

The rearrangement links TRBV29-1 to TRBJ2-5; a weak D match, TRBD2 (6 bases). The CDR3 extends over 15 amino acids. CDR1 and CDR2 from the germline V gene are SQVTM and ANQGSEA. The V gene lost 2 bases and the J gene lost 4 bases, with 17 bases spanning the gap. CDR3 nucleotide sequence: TGCAGCGTTGAAACAGGACTATCACACCTAGAGACCCAGTACTTC. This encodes CSVETGLSHLETQYF.

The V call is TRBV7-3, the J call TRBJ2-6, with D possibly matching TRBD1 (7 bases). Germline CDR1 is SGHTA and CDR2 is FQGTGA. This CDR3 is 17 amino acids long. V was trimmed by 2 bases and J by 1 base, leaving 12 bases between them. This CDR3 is CASSLYAGQSGANVLTF. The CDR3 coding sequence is TGTGCCAGCAGCTTATACGCGGGACAGTCTGGGGCCAACGTCCTGACTTTC.

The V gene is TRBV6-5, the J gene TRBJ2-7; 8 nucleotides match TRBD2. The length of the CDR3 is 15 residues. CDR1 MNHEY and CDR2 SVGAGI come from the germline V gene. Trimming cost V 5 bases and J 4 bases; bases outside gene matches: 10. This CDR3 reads CASSPPLGGRYEQYF. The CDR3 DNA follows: TGTGCCAGCAGTCCACCGCTGGGCGGGAGGTACGAGCAGTACTTC.

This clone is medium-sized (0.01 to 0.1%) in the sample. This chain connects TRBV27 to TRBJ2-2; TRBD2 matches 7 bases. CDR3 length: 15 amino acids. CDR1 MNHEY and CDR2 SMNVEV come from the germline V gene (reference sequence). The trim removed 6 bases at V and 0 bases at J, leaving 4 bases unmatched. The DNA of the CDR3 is TGTGCCAGCAGGCCCCGGGGGGCGAACACCGGGGAGCTGTTTTTT. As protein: CASRPRGANTGELFF.

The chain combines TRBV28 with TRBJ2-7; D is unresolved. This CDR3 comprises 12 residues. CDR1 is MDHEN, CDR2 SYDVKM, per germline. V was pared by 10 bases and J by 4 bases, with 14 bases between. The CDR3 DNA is TGTGCCACGAACAGAAATGGATACGAGCAGTACTTC. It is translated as CATNRNGYEQYF.

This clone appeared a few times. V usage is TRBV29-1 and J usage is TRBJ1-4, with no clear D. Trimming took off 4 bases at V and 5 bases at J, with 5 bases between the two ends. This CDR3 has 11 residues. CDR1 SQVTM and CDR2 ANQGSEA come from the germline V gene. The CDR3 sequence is CSVGRNEKLFF. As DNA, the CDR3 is TGCAGCGTTGGGCGGAATGAAAAACTGTTTTTT. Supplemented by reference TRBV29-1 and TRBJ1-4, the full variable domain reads SAVISQKPSRDICQRGTSLTIQCQVDSQVTMMFWYRQQPGQSLTLIATANQGSEATYESGFVIDKFPISRPNLTFSTLTVSNMSPEDSSIYLCSVGRNEKLFFGSGTQLSVL.

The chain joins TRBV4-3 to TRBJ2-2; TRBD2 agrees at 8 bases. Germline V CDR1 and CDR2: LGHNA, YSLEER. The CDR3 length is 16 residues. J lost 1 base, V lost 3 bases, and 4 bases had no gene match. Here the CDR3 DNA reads TGCGCCAGCAGCCAGTTAGCGGGGATGAACACCGGGGAGCTGTTTTTT. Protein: CASSQLAGMNTGELFF.

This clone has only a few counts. The CDR3, as DNA: TGTGCCAGCTCAACCGGGGGAGCTAGCGGGGCCTTAAACATTCAGTACTTC. Its translation: CASSTGGASGALNIQYF. V is TRBV18 and J is TRBJ2-4; 9 nucleotides agree with TRBD2. This CDR3 has 17 residues. The trim removed 5 bases at V and 6 bases at J, leaving 14 bases unmatched. Germline lookup yields CDR1 KGHSH and CDR2 LQKENI. Complete variable domain (other parts from reference TRBV18 and TRBJ2-4): NAGVMQNPRHLVRRRGQEARLRCSPMKGHSHVYWYRQLPEEGLKFMVYLQKENIIDESGMPKERFSAEFPKEGPSILRIQQVVRGDSAAYFCASSTGGASGALNIQYFGAGTRLSVL.

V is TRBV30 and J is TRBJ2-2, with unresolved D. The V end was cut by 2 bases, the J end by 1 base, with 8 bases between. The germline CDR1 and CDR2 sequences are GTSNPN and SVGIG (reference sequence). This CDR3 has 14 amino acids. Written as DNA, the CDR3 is TGTGCCTGGAGTCGATGGGGGAACACCGGGGAGCTGTTTTTT. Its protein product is CAWSRWGNTGELFF. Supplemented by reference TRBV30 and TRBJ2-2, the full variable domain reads SQTIHQWPATLVQPVGSPLSLECTVEGTSNPNLYWYRQAAGRGLQLLFYSVGIGQISSEVPQNLSASRPQDRQFILSSKKLLLSDSGFYLCAWSRWGNTGELFFGEGSRLTVL.

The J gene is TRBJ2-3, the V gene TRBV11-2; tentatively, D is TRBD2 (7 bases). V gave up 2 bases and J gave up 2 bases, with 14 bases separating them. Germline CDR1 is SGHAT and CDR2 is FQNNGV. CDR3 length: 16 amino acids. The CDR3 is CASSLLGGAFTDTQYF. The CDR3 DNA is TGTGCCAGCAGCTTATTAGGGGGGGCATTCACAGATACGCAGTATTTT.

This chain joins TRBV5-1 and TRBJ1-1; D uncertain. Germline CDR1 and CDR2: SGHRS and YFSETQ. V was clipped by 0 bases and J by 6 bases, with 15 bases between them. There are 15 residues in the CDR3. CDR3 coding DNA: TGCGCCAGCAGCTTGGAGGCAGACGGAAGCGCTGAAGCTTTCTTT. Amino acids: CASSLEADGSAEAFF.

CDR3: CASSHMPGSTDTQYF. The CDR3 DNA reads as TGCGCCAGCAGCCACATGCCAGGGAGCACAGATACGCAGTATTTT. The chain uses TRBV5-1 and TRBJ2-3; tentatively, D is TRBD1 (5 bases). This CDR3 is 15 amino acids long. Deletions cut 4 bases from V and 0 bases from J, with 12 bases between. Germline V lookup: CDR1 SGHRS, CDR2 YFSETQ.

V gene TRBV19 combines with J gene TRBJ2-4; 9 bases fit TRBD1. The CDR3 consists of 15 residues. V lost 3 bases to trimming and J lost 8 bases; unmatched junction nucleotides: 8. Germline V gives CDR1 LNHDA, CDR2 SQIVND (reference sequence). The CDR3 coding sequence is TGTGCCAGTAGTATGGCCGGGACAGGGTTACACATTCAGTACTTC. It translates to CASSMAGTGLHIQYF. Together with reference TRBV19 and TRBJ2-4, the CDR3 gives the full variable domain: DGGITQSPKYLFRKEGQNVTLSCEQNLNHDAMYWYRQDPGQGLRLIYYSQIVNDFQKGDIAEGYSVSREKKESFPLTVTSAQKNPTAFYLCASSMAGTGLHIQYFGAGTRLSVL.

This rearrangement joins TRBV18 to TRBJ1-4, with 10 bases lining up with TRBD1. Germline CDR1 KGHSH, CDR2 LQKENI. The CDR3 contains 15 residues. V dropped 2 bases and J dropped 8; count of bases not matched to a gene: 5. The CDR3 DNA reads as TGTGCCAGCTCACCATTGGGACAGGGGAGCGAAAAACTGTTTTTT. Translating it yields CASSPLGQGSEKLFF.